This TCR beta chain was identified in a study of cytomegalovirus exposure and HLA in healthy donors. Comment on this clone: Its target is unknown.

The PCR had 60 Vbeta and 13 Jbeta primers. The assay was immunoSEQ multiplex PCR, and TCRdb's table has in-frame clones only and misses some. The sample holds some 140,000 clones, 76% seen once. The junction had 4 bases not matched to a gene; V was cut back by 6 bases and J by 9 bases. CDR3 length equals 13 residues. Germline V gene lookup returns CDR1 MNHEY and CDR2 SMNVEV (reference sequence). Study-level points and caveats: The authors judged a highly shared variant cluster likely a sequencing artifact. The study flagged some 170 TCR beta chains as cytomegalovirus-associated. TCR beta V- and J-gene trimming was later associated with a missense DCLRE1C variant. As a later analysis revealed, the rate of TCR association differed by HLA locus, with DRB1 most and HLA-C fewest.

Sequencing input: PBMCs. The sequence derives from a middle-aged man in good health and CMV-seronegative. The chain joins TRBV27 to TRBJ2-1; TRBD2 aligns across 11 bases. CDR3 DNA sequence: TGTGCCAGCAGATTAGCGGGAGGGTTTGAGCAGTTCTTC. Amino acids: CASRLAGGFEQFF.